The 3 T cell receptor beta chains presented below share a single source sample, sequenced in a study of beta chain features in type 1 diabetes. Notes on the study in general: There was a moderate but significant shortening of TCRB CDR3s in all four CD4+ subsets of Type 1 diabetes patients.

Of the isolated RNA, all was reverse transcribed, and so the sequenced material was expressed TCRB transcripts. Sequenced by immunoSEQ multiplex PCR; TCRdb stores in-frame clones only, minus some. The repertoire holds approximately 41,000 clones, with 60% to 75% as singletons. Their antigens remain unidentified. Sequenced sample: Tregs from blood. Receptor source: a man younger than 45 with type 1 diabetes. Some clones in this sample may be carry-over from other donors' samples.

The CDR3 region has the DNA TGCGCCAGCAGATCCGGACAGTTGGGGGAGACCCAGTACTTC. Protein sequence: CASRSGQLGETQYF. The genes are TRBV5-1 and TRBJ2-5, with a weak D call TRBD1 (6 bases). Trimming cost V 5 bases and J 5 bases, with 16 bases left between them. The CDR3 has 14 residues. Germline CDR1 is SGHRS and CDR2 is YFSETQ.

The chain combines TRBV19 with TRBJ1-5; TRBD1 agrees at 7 bases. This CDR3 region has 14 residues. Germline lookup yields CDR1 LNHDA and CDR2 SQIVND (reference sequence). V trimming: 6 bases; J trimming: 2 bases; junction bases outside the gene matches: 4. The CDR3 here is CASRNTGGNQPQHF. CDR3 coding DNA: TGTGCCAGTAGAAATACAGGGGGCAATCAGCCCCAGCATTTT.

The V gene is TRBV18, the J gene TRBJ2-1; maybe TRBD2 (6 bases). Deletions cut 2 bases from V and 8 bases from J, with 16 bases between. This CDR3 comprises 15 residues. CDR1 is KGHSH and CDR2 is LQKENI in the germline V gene. The CDR3 DNA is TGTGCCAGCTCACCAAGAGGCGGGACTTGGGATGAGCAGTTCTTC. This codes for CASSPRGGTWDEQFF.